The 11 T cell receptor beta chains reported below all come from one sample, sequenced in a study of shared clonotypes between healthy human individuals. The assay was immunoSEQ multiplex PCR, and TCRdb's table has in-frame clones only and misses some. The data contain some 660,000 clones, 73% of them singletons. Specimen: memory CD4+ T cells sorted from blood. Sample subset: CD45RA-negative fraction. These receptors all come from a woman in her 30s in good health.

This sequence joins TRBV4-2 and TRBJ2-3, with 12 nucleotides matching TRBD2. CDR1 and CDR2 from the germline V gene are LGHNA and YNFKEQ. Trimming at V came to 1 base and at J to 7 bases, leaving 6 bases not matched to a gene. The CDR3 is 16 amino acids. The CDR3 DNA reads as TGTGCCAGCAGCCAAGTGACTAGCGGGAGCGTGAATACGCAGTATTTT. Translating gives CASSQVTSGSVNTQYF.

In this sample, this clone turned up once. The rearrangement joins TRBV9 to TRBJ1-2, with 11 bases lining up with TRBD1. There are 17 residues in the CDR3. CDR1 SGDLS and CDR2 YYNGEE come from the germline V gene. V gave up 4 bases and J gave up 0 bases; unmatched junction bases: 8. This CDR3 reads CASSPTGTGGTNYGYTF. CDR3 sequence (DNA): TGTGCCAGCAGCCCGACCGGGACAGGGGGAACTAACTATGGCTACACCTTC.

CDR3 DNA: TGCAGCGTTGACACAGGGGGGAACACAGATACGCAGTATTTT. Amino acids: CSVDTGGNTDTQYF. The chain combines TRBV29-1 with TRBJ2-3; 8 bases match TRBD1. The CDR3 totals 14 residues. J lost 2 bases, V lost 3 bases, and 4 bases had no gene match. Germline values: CDR1 SQVTM, CDR2 ANQGSEA.

The chain carries TRBV28 and TRBJ1-2; D unclear. The CDR3 has 13 amino acids. Trimming pared 5 bases from V and 6 bases from J, leaving 13 bases between. Germline assignment: CDR1 MDHEN and CDR2 SYDVKM. DNA for the CDR3: TGTGCCAGCAGTGGAAACAAGGGTCATGGCTACACCTTC. It is translated as CASSGNKGHGYTF.

The chain joins TRBV25-1 to TRBJ2-7; 10 nucleotides agree with TRBD2. The germline V gene encodes CDR1 MGHDK and CDR2 SYGVNS. With V trimmed by 6 bases and J by 2 bases, 4 bases remained unmatched. This CDR3 comprises 14 residues. CDR3 sequence: CASSEGLATYEQYF. Written as DNA, the CDR3 is TGTGCCAGCAGCGAGGGACTAGCGACCTACGAGCAGTACTTC.

This chain uses TRBV7-8 with TRBJ1-2, with 12 bases fitting TRBD1. J lost 7 bases, V lost 5 bases, and 5 bases had no gene match. This CDR3 has 14 residues. CDR1 and CDR2 from the germline V gene are SGHVS and FQNEAQ. As DNA, the CDR3 is TGTGCCAGCAGCCCGGGACAGGGGGCATTTGGCTACACCTTC. Translating it yields CASSPGQGAFGYTF.

This clone was seen ten or more times. The chain has TRBV11-2 and TRBJ2-3, with a weak D call TRBD2 (5 bases). Germline V gives CDR1 SGHAT, CDR2 FQNNGV. This CDR3 comprises 16 residues. V was trimmed by 1 base and J by 5 bases, leaving 16 bases between them. The CDR3 is CASSLVGGPTKDTQYF. CDR3 sequence (DNA): TGTGCCAGCAGCTTAGTTGGAGGTCCGACCAAAGATACGCAGTATTTT.

The rearrangement uses TRBV4-1 and TRBJ1-2; D unclear. The CDR3 extends over 11 amino acids. Germline V gene sequence: CDR1 MGHRA, CDR2 YSYEKL. V shed 3 bases and J shed 10 bases, with 9 bases lying between them. CDR3 DNA: TGCGCCAGCAGCCATTTGGGATCCTACACCTTC. Protein product: CASSHLGSYTF.

V and J are TRBV30 and TRBJ1-2; 7 nucleotides align to TRBD1. This CDR3 comprises 15 residues. The junction had 8 bases not matched to a gene; V was cut back by 0 bases and J by 4 bases. The germline V gene has CDR1 GTSNPN and CDR2 SVGIG (reference sequence). The CDR3 sequence is CAWSVPQGSSYGYTF. CDR3 in DNA: TGTGCCTGGAGTGTACCACAGGGGTCGAGCTATGGCTACACCTTC. The variable domain in full, completed from reference TRBV30 and TRBJ1-2, reads SQTIHQWPATLVQPVGSPLSLECTVEGTSNPNLYWYRQAAGRGLQLLFYSVGIGQISSEVPQNLSASRPQDRQFILSSKKLLLSDSGFYLCAWSVPQGSSYGYTFGSGTRLTVV.

The chain is built from TRBV10-1 and TRBJ2-3; 9 nucleotides agree with TRBD1. Germline-derived CDR1 and CDR2 are WNHNN and SYGVQD (reference sequence). V gave up 4 bases and J gave up 4 bases; unmatched junction bases: 6. The CDR3 is 15 amino acids. CDR3 sequence (DNA): TGCGCCAGCAGTGGAGGGACAGGGCGGCCAGATACGCAGTATTTT. Translation gives CASSGGTGRPDTQYF.

On this clone itself: The sample contains more than one DNA sequence encoding this CDR3. The rearrangement joins TRBV6-1 to TRBJ2-7; 7 bases fit TRBD1. With V trimmed by 5 bases and J by 1 base, 5 bases remained unmatched. The germline gives CDR1 MNHNS, CDR2 SASEGT. CDR3 size: 14 residues. The CDR3: CASSRPGQSYEQYF. CDR3 nucleotide sequence: TGTGCCAGCAGTCGGCCGGGACAGTCCTACGAGCAGTACTTC.